Following are 29 T cell receptor beta chains from one sample sequenced in a study of cytomegalovirus exposure and HLA in healthy donors (dated by TCRdb to the late 2010s). Libraries were made using the immunoSEQ multiplex PCR assay. A mixture of 60 forward primers for TCR Vbeta segments and 13 reverse primers for TCR Jbeta segments was used in the multiplex PCR. TCRdb carries this immuneACCESS record with in-frame sequences only. Its versions omit some clonotypes, under half of them owing to an unresolved V gene in the studies checked, with the rest unexplained. The sample table shows approximately 110,000 clones, and over 70% are seen once. The top ten constitute approximately 5.1% of the sample. Sequencing was done on a sample of PBMCs. All receptors derive from a male donor in good health and CMV-seronegative.

This chain links TRBV11-3 with TRBJ2-7; no clear D. Germline V gene data show CDR1 as SGHNT and CDR2 as YENEEA. V was trimmed by 1 base and J by 5 bases, leaving 6 bases between them. The CDR3 sequence is 12 residues long. The CDR3 reads CASSLGGNEQYF. The CDR3 DNA is TGTGCCAGCAGCTTAGGAGGTAACGAGCAGTACTTC.

This clone was recorded a few times. J is TRBJ1-2 and V is TRBV6-1, with D hard to call. Germline loops: CDR1 MNHNS, CDR2 SASEGT. The length of the CDR3 is 14 residues. V shed 1 base and J shed 7 bases, with 13 bases lying between them. The CDR3 nucleotides are TGTGCCAGCAGTGAAGAGCCCACCGGGAGTGGCTACACCTTC. Its protein is CASSEEPTGSGYTF.

This clone has just a few counts. V is TRBV9 and J is TRBJ2-7; D is uncertain. CDR3 length equals 14 residues. CDR1 SGDLS and CDR2 YYNGEE come from the germline V gene. Trimming took 4 bases from V and 0 from J, leaving 11 bases between them. The DNA of the CDR3 is TGTGCCAGCAGCCCAGAGGCGTACTCCTACGAGCAGTACTTC. This gives the protein CASSPEAYSYEQYF.

V is TRBV4-2 and J is TRBJ2-1; 7 nucleotides line up with TRBD2. V trimming: 1 base; J trimming: 0 bases; junction bases outside the gene matches: 0. The CDR3 covers 15 residues. Germline values: CDR1 LGHNA, CDR2 YNFKEQ. The CDR3 region has the DNA TGTGCCAGCAGCCAAGGGACTAGCTCCTACAATGAGCAGTTCTTC. Translation: CASSQGTSSYNEQFF.

The V gene is TRBV11-2, the J gene TRBJ2-3; TRBD2 aligns across 11 bases. Germline V CDR1 and CDR2: SGHAT, FQNNGV. The CDR3 totals 18 residues. With V trimmed by 5 bases and J by 3 bases, 13 bases remained unmatched. The CDR3 loop is CASSPTLLSGGGTDTQYF. The CDR3 nucleotides are TGTGCCAGCAGCCCGACCCTCCTTAGCGGGGGGGGAACAGATACGCAGTATTTT.

This sequence joins TRBV5-6 and TRBJ2-3; 9 bases are shared with TRBD2. V shed 4 bases, J shed 0 bases, and the junction held 6 bases outside the gene matches. Germline assignment: CDR1 SGHDT and CDR2 YYEEEE. This CDR3 comprises 16 residues. CDR3 protein: CASSQDLAGSTDTQYF. In DNA form, the CDR3 reads TGTGCCAGCAGCCAAGACCTAGCGGGAAGCACAGATACGCAGTATTTT.

The gene calls are TRBV2 and TRBJ2-1, with D possibly matching TRBD2 (6 bases). CDR3 length equals 14 residues. V dropped 7 bases and J dropped 8 bases, with 18 bases sitting between them. Per the germline V gene, CDR1 is SNHLY and CDR2 is FYNNEI. The CDR3 DNA is TGTGCCAGCACCTCACGGGCGGGGACTTATGAGCAGTTCTTC. Encoded protein: CASTSRAGTYEQFF.

The V and J genes are TRBV9 and TRBJ2-1; TRBD2 matches at 9 bases. There are 15 residues in the CDR3. V gave up 2 bases and J gave up 4 bases; unmatched junction bases: 4. Germline-derived CDR1 and CDR2 are SGDLS and YYNGEE. The chain's CDR3 is CASSVSGSHYNEQFF. CDR3 nucleotide sequence: TGTGCCAGCAGCGTTAGCGGGAGCCATTACAATGAGCAGTTCTTC.

J is TRBJ2-2 and V is TRBV7-9; 10 positions match TRBD2. The CDR3 sequence is 16 residues long. Trimming at V came to 5 bases and at J to 5 bases, leaving 8 bases not matched to a gene. Germline V lookup: CDR1 SEHNR, CDR2 FQNEAQ (reference sequence). This CDR3 is CASSHLAGVGTGELFF. CDR3 nucleotides: TGTGCCAGCAGCCATCTAGCGGGAGTGGGTACCGGGGAGCTGTTTTTT.

The rearrangement links TRBV18 to TRBJ2-5, with 10 bases lining up with TRBD1. CDR1 KGHSH and CDR2 LQKENI come from the germline V gene. V shed 4 bases, J shed 4 bases, and the junction held 6 bases outside the gene matches. The CDR3 length is 15 residues. The CDR3 DNA reads TGTGCCAGCTCACTAACCGGGACAGGGGCAGAGACCCAGTACTTC. This translates into CASSLTGTGAETQYF.

The chain recombines TRBV5-1 with TRBJ1-5; D is uncertain. Germline CDR1 reads SGHRS; CDR2 reads YFSETQ. The CDR3 runs to 13 residues. V was cut by 4 bases and J by 0 bases, with 5 bases left in between. The CDR3 sequence: CASSPYSNQPQHF. CDR3 bases: TGCGCCAGCAGCCCTTATAGCAATCAGCCCCAGCATTTT. The whole variable domain, remainder taken from reference TRBV5-1 and TRBJ1-5, is KAGVTQTPRYLIKTRGQQVTLSCSPISGHRSVSWYQQTPGQGLQFLFEYFSETQRNKGNFPGRFSGRQFSNSRSEMNVSTLELGDSALYLCASSPYSNQPQHFGDGTRLSIL.

V usage is TRBV18 and J usage is TRBJ2-1, with 7 positions matching TRBD1. The CDR3 is 15 amino acids. The germline V gene encodes CDR1 KGHSH and CDR2 LQKENI. After removal of 3 bases from V and 4 bases from J, the junction contained 6 bases not matched to a gene. Here the CDR3 reads CASSPGQVEYNEQFF. The DNA of the CDR3 is TGTGCCAGCTCACCCGGACAGGTGGAGTACAATGAGCAGTTCTTC.

The CDR3 loop is CASSKLPGLAGGPGNEQYF. The CDR3 DNA reads TGTGCCAGCAGCAAACTCCCGGGGCTAGCGGGAGGGCCGGGCAACGAGCAGTACTTC. V is TRBV21-1 and J is TRBJ2-7; the table gives TRBD2 as D, unverified against the DNA. TRBV21-1 is shown as a pseudogene. This CDR3 contains 19 residues.

The V gene is TRBV28, the J gene TRBJ1-2, with D tentatively TRBD1 (5 bases). Per germline, CDR1 MDHEN and CDR2 SYDVKM. V dropped 3 bases and J dropped 8 bases, with 16 bases sitting between them. There are 14 residues in the CDR3. The CDR3 is CASSLYGRVGGYTF. The CDR3 coding sequence is TGTGCCAGCAGTTTGTACGGCAGGGTAGGGGGCTACACCTTC.

The chain links TRBV7-2 to TRBJ2-1; 7 nucleotides line up with TRBD1. The trim removed 4 bases at V and 5 bases at J, leaving 8 bases unmatched. Germline V gives CDR1 SGHTA, CDR2 FQGNSA. The CDR3 length is 15 residues. CDR3 DNA sequence: TGTGCCAGCAGCTCCTACAGGGGTCTTGACAATGAGCAGTTCTTC. Its translation is CASSSYRGLDNEQFF.

CDR3 DNA: TGTGCCAGCACTTTCGGGGGGGGCACGTACGAGCAGTACTTC. It encodes CASTFGGGTYEQYF. The chain has TRBV2 and TRBJ2-7; 8 nucleotides match TRBD2. Looked up from germline, CDR1 is SNHLY and CDR2 is FYNNEI. With V trimmed by 7 bases and J by 4 bases, 9 bases remained unmatched. This CDR3 has 14 residues.

V is TRBV6-1 and J is TRBJ2-7; 9 bases fit TRBD1. Per germline, CDR1 MNHNS and CDR2 SASEGT. Losses at the gene ends were 3 bases for V and 2 bases for J; bases not matched to a gene: 5. The CDR3 has 15 amino acids. CDR3 sequence (DNA): TGTGCCAGCAGTGAGGGACAGGGCCAAGCCTACGAGCAGTACTTC. This encodes CASSEGQGQAYEQYF.

The rearrangement joins TRBV7-3 to TRBJ2-3; 11 nucleotides agree with TRBD2. The V gene end was trimmed by 5 bases and the J gene end by 3 bases; junction bases not matched to a gene: 7. The CDR3 totals 16 residues. CDR1 is SGHTA, CDR2 FQGTGA, per germline. CDR3 sequence (DNA): TGTGCCAGCAGCCTGGGTAGCGGGAGGGGGACAGATACGCAGTATTTT. It translates to CASSLGSGRGTDTQYF.

The rearrangement joins TRBV5-4 to TRBJ1-4, with D maybe TRBD1 (6 bases). The V and J ends lost 4 bases and 8 bases respectively, with 9 bases between them. CDR1 is SGHNT and CDR2 is YYREEE in the germline V gene (reference sequence). The CDR3 has 12 residues. For the CDR3, the DNA is TGTGCCAGCAGCGGAACAGGGGAAAAACTGTTTTTT. Translating gives CASSGTGEKLFF.

The chain joins TRBV28 to TRBJ1-4, with D perhaps matching TRBD1 (5 bases). Trimming took off 11 bases at V and 8 bases at J, with 9 bases between the two ends. CDR1 is MDHEN and CDR2 is SYDVKM in the germline V gene. This CDR3 spans 10 amino acids. CDR3 bases: TGTGCCGCCGGGGGGGAAAAACTGTTTTTT. Protein product: CAAGGEKLFF.

The V and J genes are TRBV6-6 and TRBJ1-2; TRBD1 matches at 8 bases. With V trimmed by 6 bases and J by 8 bases, 8 bases remained unmatched. The CDR3 extends over 13 amino acids. Germline CDR1 MNHNY, CDR2 SVGAGI (reference sequence). The DNA of the CDR3 is TGTGCCAGCAGACCGCAGGGGGCGGAGGGCTACACCTTC. The encoded protein is CASRPQGAEGYTF.

The J gene is TRBJ2-3, the V gene TRBV2, with TRBD2 as a possible D gene (5 bases). Germline CDR1 SNHLY, CDR2 FYNNEI. The length of the CDR3 is 14 residues. The V end was cut by 6 bases, the J end by 1 base, with 11 bases between. The CDR3 nucleotides are TGTGCCAGCAGGCCAGCGGAGGGCACAGATACGCAGTATTTT. It codes for CASRPAEGTDTQYF.

The chain carries TRBV27 and TRBJ2-2; a possible D gene is TRBD1 (5 bases). Looked up from germline, CDR1 is MNHEY and CDR2 is SMNVEV (reference sequence). This CDR3 region has 15 residues. The V end lost 6 bases, the J end lost 0 bases, and 11 bases lay between the germline ends. CDR3 sequence: CASRIDSTNTGELFF. The DNA for the CDR3 is TGTGCCAGCAGGATAGACAGTACGAACACCGGGGAGCTGTTTTTT.

This chain joins TRBV29-1 and TRBJ1-1; TRBD1 agrees at 10 bases. The V and J ends lost 6 bases and 4 bases, in that order; junction bases with no gene match: 5. CDR1 is SQVTM, CDR2 ANQGSEA, per germline. The CDR3 length is 13 residues. The CDR3 DNA follows: TGCAGCGTCCGACAGGGGGCGCCCACTGAAGCTTTCTTT. This codes for CSVRQGAPTEAFF.

The rearrangement uses TRBV29-1 and TRBJ2-3; D is possibly TRBD1 (7 bases). V was shortened by 1 base and J by 4 bases, with 12 bases between the two germline ends. Germline CDR1 reads SQVTM; CDR2 reads ANQGSEA. This CDR3 region has 14 residues. The CDR3 DNA reads as TGCAGCGTTGAAGGGGGCAGGGGGGCAGATACGCAGTATTTT. Its translation: CSVEGGRGADTQYF.

The chain is built from TRBV6-5 and TRBJ2-5; tentatively, D is TRBD1 (6 bases). CDR1 and CDR2 from the germline V gene are MNHEY and SVGAGI. V lost 5 bases and J lost 5, with 15 bases in between. This CDR3 contains 14 residues. This CDR3 reads CASSLRTVGETQYF. The CDR3 coding sequence is TGTGCCAGCAGTCTCCGGACAGTGGGGGAGACCCAGTACTTC.

This clone has only one observation. The chain uses TRBV19 and TRBJ2-1, with a possible D match to TRBD1 (5 bases). Germline V gene data show CDR1 as LNHDA and CDR2 as SQIVND (reference sequence). The germline V and J ends were trimmed by 8 bases and 0 bases, with 14 bases remaining between them. The CDR3 length is 15 residues. CDR3 DNA: TGTGCCAGTCATGCAGGGTCGGGCTCCTACAATGAGCAGTTCTTC. It specifies CASHAGSGSYNEQFF.

This clone was seen more than once but under ten times. V gene TRBV5-4 combines with J gene TRBJ2-1; no reliable D call. Germline V gene data show CDR1 as SGHNT and CDR2 as YYREEE (reference sequence). V was cut by 3 bases and J by 0 bases, with 10 bases left in between. This CDR3 has 15 amino acids. CDR3: CASSSTTSSYNEQFF. The CDR3 DNA sequence: TGTGCCAGCAGCTCGACAACGAGCTCCTACAATGAGCAGTTCTTC.

V gene TRBV9 combines with J gene TRBJ2-3; tentative D call: TRBD2 (6 bases). V was clipped by 3 bases and J by 6 bases, with 17 bases between them. Germline values: CDR1 SGDLS, CDR2 YYNGEE. The CDR3 runs to 15 residues. The DNA for the CDR3 is TGTGCCAGCAGCGAAACCACGCGGGGCGCGGATACGCAGTATTTT. This gives the protein CASSETTRGADTQYF. The full variable domain, rest sourced from reference TRBV9 and TRBJ2-3, is DSGVTQTPKHLITATGQRVTLRCSPRSGDLSVYWYQQSLDQGLQFLIQYYNGEERAKGNILERFSAQQFPDLHSELNLSSLELGDSALYFCASSETTRGADTQYFGPGTRLTVL.